One and the same sample provided the 12 T cell receptor beta chains below, sequenced in a study of shared clonotypes between healthy human individuals. Method: immunoSEQ multiplex PCR; TCRdb's copy keeps in-frame clones and lacks some. The profile covers millions of clones, with roughly 93% appearing a single time and under 0.45% taken by the ten largest. The specimen was naive CD4+ T cells from PBMCs. As to subset: CD45RA+ positively selected. These receptors originate from a man between 18 and 29 years old in good health. Some clones in this sample may be carry-over from other donors' samples.

The chain is built from TRBV5-4 and TRBJ2-7; 9 positions match TRBD1. The germline CDR1 and CDR2 sequences are SGHNT and YYREEE (reference sequence). Trimming removed 4 bases from V and 2 bases from J; junction bases left unmatched: 10. CDR3 length equals 16 residues. CDR3 DNA: TGTGCCAGCAGCCACGCCCGCGACAGGGGGACCTACGAGCAGTACTTC. This encodes CASSHARDRGTYEQYF.

This sequence joins TRBV29-1 and TRBJ2-5; weak D call: TRBD2 (6 bases). Germline assignment: CDR1 SQVTM and CDR2 ANQGSEA. V shed 6 bases and J shed 2 bases, with 10 bases lying between them. The CDR3 is 12 amino acids. CDR3 nucleotide sequence: TGCAGCGTCAAGGAGGGGCAAGAGACCCAGTACTTC. It is translated as CSVKEGQETQYF. The full variable domain, rest sourced from reference TRBV29-1 and TRBJ2-5, is SAVISQKPSRDICQRGTSLTIQCQVDSQVTMMFWYRQQPGQSLTLIATANQGSEATYESGFVIDKFPISRPNLTFSTLTVSNMSPEDSSIYLCSVKEGQETQYFGPGTRLLVL.

The J gene is TRBJ1-3, the V gene TRBV21-1. TRBV21-1 corresponds to a pseudogene. This CDR3 has 12 amino acids. CDR3 DNA: TGTGCGGTGAATCGCTCTGGAAACACCATATATTTT. Residues: CAVNRSGNTIYF.

The chain's CDR3 is CASSHIGTGPTEAFF. As DNA, the CDR3 is TGCGCCAGCAGCCATATCGGGACAGGGCCCACTGAAGCTTTCTTT. V gene TRBV4-1 combines with J gene TRBJ1-1; TRBD1 matches 9 bases. The CDR3 runs to 15 residues. The V gene end was trimmed by 3 bases and the J gene end by 4 bases; junction bases not matched to a gene: 6. Germline CDR1 and CDR2: MGHRA and YSYEKL.

The chain carries TRBV30 and TRBJ2-1; D possibly corresponds to TRBD2 (6 bases). The CDR3 is 18 residues long. V was cut by 2 bases and J by 0 bases, with 20 bases left in between. CDR1 and CDR2 (germline): GTSNPN, SVGIG (reference sequence). DNA for the CDR3: TGTGCCTGGAGTTCCCCCAGGAGTCCAGCGGGCTCCTACAATGAGCAGTTCTTC. This gives the protein CAWSSPRSPAGSYNEQFF.

The chain joins TRBV2 to TRBJ2-5; D may be TRBD1 or TRBD2 (6 bases each). The CDR3 runs 14 residues. V lost 7 bases to trimming and J lost 5 bases, with 17 bases between them. In germline, CDR1 is SNHLY, CDR2 FYNNEI. CDR3 amino acids: CASTSRGPWETQYF. CDR3 DNA sequence: TGTGCCAGCACCTCTCGGGGGCCCTGGGAGACCCAGTACTTC.

The chain carries TRBV9 and TRBJ2-5, with D hard to call. From germline, CDR1 is SGDLS and CDR2 YYNGEE. This CDR3 spans 13 amino acids. The ends were cut back, 4 bases at V and 5 bases at J, with 12 bases in the middle. The CDR3 region is CASSSNAFETQYF. The CDR3 DNA reads TGTGCCAGCAGCTCCAATGCCTTTGAGACCCAGTACTTC.

This clone was recorded only once. This rearrangement joins TRBV7-6 to TRBJ2-5; D is perhaps TRBD1 (6 bases). Trimming removed 0 bases at V and 3 bases at J, with 20 bases between. Germline V lookup: CDR1 SGHVS, CDR2 FNYEAQ. The CDR3 is made up of 18 amino acids. CDR3 sequence reads: CASSLAGFRAGEEETQYF. In nucleotides, the CDR3 is TGTGCCAGCAGCTTAGCCGGATTTAGGGCAGGGGAAGAAGAGACCCAGTACTTC.

The genes are TRBV5-1 and TRBJ2-7, with 11 bases fitting TRBD2. Germline V lookup: CDR1 SGHRS, CDR2 YFSETQ. V was clipped by 4 bases and J by 1 base; unmatched bases: 13. The CDR3 sequence is 18 residues long. CDR3 residues: CASSNTGTSGLQSYEQYF. In nucleotides, the CDR3 is TGCGCCAGCAGCAACACCGGGACTAGCGGACTCCAATCCTACGAGCAGTACTTC.

The gene calls are TRBV9 and TRBJ2-7; 11 bases agree with TRBD1. The length of the CDR3 is 15 residues. The V and J ends lost 4 bases and 4 bases, in that order; junction bases with no gene match: 7. Germline lookup yields CDR1 SGDLS and CDR2 YYNGEE. In nucleotides, the CDR3 is TGTGCCAGCAGCCCTACCGGGACAGGGGGTTACGAGCAGTACTTC. Protein product: CASSPTGTGGYEQYF.

This chain links TRBV6-6 with TRBJ2-7; D may correspond to TRBD1 or TRBD2 (6 bases each). The CDR3 spans 14 residues. Per the germline V gene, CDR1 is MNHNY and CDR2 is SVGAGI (reference sequence). V lost 6 bases to trimming and J lost 12 bases, with 24 bases between them. The chain's CDR3 is CASRRDTSDPQGYF. The CDR3 nucleotides read TGTGCCAGCAGGCGGGACACCTCGGATCCGCAGGGGTACTTC.

This chain links TRBV6-1 with TRBJ2-1; D is ambiguous. The ends were cut back, 3 bases at V and 0 bases at J, with 15 bases in the middle. Germline lookup yields CDR1 MNHNS and CDR2 SASEGT. The CDR3 is 17 residues long. The CDR3 reads CASSESVPISSYNEQFF. The CDR3, as DNA: TGTGCCAGCAGTGAGTCCGTACCCATCAGCTCCTACAATGAGCAGTTCTTC.